One T cell receptor beta chain is described in this entry. From germline, CDR1 is SGHAT and CDR2 FQNNGV. The CDR3 has 13 amino acids. Unmatched junction bases numbered 4, after V lost 5 bases and J lost 3 bases. The data originate from a study of OX40 agonist ivuxolimab in advanced cancers. Sequencing used immunoSEQ multiplex PCR; TCRdb keeps in-frame clones, though not all of them. Among fewer than 80,000 clones listed, around 80% were seen once. This material consisted of CD4+ or CD8+ T cells sorted from blood, taken in a trial of the OX40 agonist ivuxolimab. The receptor was derived from an adult with an advanced solid tumor such as melanoma, head and neck, liver or kidney cancer. This sequence joins TRBV11-2 and TRBJ2-7, with TRBD1 matching over 7 bases. This CDR3 is CASSLGTDYEQYF. Written as DNA, the CDR3 is TGTGCCAGCAGCCTCGGGACAGACTACGAGCAGTACTTC.